The T cell receptor beta chain described here comes from a study of metastatic and nonmetastatic thyroid tumors. Study summary: Across blood and tumor or nodule tissue, repertoires from malignant and benign thyroid patients were compared with one another.

Study findings and constraints: Reported TCR beta diversity, measured in blood and tumor, was significantly higher for malignant thyroid tumors than for benign nodules.

Comment on this clone: Its cognate antigen is unknown.

None of the patients had undergone any treatment ahead of thyroid surgery. CDR1 is LGHNA, CDR2 YNFKEQ, per germline. With 3 bases clipped from V and 2 bases from J, the junction kept 8 bases outside the gene matches. The CDR3 totals 17 residues. Source study methods: Built for papillary thyroid cancer, a distant-metastasis classifier drew on CDR3 differences across clinicopathological groups. Via MiXCR, TCRdb re-called the PCR reads. TCRdb's processing, not the authors', yielded these V and J calls. The table has under 55,000 clones, about a sixth seen once. The receptor's source is a female donor with papillary thyroid cancer or a benign thyroid nodule (not recorded which). Some clones in this sample may be carry-over from other donors' samples. The sample comprised blood. The genes are TRBV4-2 and TRBJ2-2; 8 bases map to TRBD2. CDR3 sequence: CASSHSYSGGNTGELFF. In DNA form, the CDR3 reads TGTGCCAGCAGCCATTCCTACAGCGGGGGAAACACCGGGGAGCTGTTTTTT.